The 15 T cell receptor beta chains below were found in one sample sequenced in a study of blood T cell repertoires in COVID-19. Sequenced by immunoSEQ multiplex PCR; TCRdb stores in-frame clones only, minus some. The data show hundreds of thousands of clones, 85% to 90% seen once. Sequenced sample: peripheral blood. These receptor sequences come from a woman in her 50s with COVID-19, enrolled during active disease.

Regarding this clone: Germline and junction disagree at one end, which may indicate a read error. The chain couples TRBV28 to TRBJ2-1; 13 nucleotides align to TRBD2. Germline CDR1 MDHEN, CDR2 SYDVKM. The CDR3 is made up of 17 amino acids. The CDR3, as DNA: TGTGCCAGTAGTTTGACACTAGCGGGGGGGTCTACCAATGAGCAGTTCTTC. Protein product: CASSLTLAGGSTNEQFF.

The chain has TRBV5-1 and TRBJ1-3; 9 bases match TRBD1. This CDR3 has 16 amino acids. V shed 4 bases and J 7 bases; nucleotides not matched to a gene: 12. Germline V CDR1 and CDR2: SGHRS, YFSETQ. The CDR3 nucleotides are TGCGCCAGCAGCCGAAACTTGGACAGGGGATGGAACACCATATATTTT. Its protein is CASSRNLDRGWNTIYF.

This rearrangement joins TRBV30 to TRBJ1-6; 8 bases map to TRBD1. Trimming removed 2 bases from V and 5 bases from J; junction bases left unmatched: 17. Germline-derived CDR1 and CDR2 are GTSNPN and SVGIG (reference sequence). This CDR3 region has 19 residues. The CDR3 DNA follows: TGTGCCTGGAGTCTCAGGGACAGGTCACTTTCGAAGGATAATTCACCCCTCCACTTT. Its protein is CAWSLRDRSLSKDNSPLHF.

The chain employs TRBV5-1 and TRBJ2-3; 10 positions match TRBD1. Trimming cost V 2 bases and J 6 bases; bases outside gene matches: 6. CDR3 length: 15 amino acids. Germline loops: CDR1 SGHRS, CDR2 YFSETQ. The CDR3, as DNA: TGCGCCAGCAGCTTCCGGGACAGGGGTTTCGATACGCAGTATTTT. Its protein product is CASSFRDRGFDTQYF.

The chain is built from TRBV2 and TRBJ2-3, with 7 bases identical to TRBD1. This CDR3 contains 18 residues. Unmatched junction bases numbered 17, after V lost 6 bases and J lost 2 bases. CDR1 and CDR2 (germline): SNHLY, FYNNEI. CDR3: CASRERQGVALHTDTQYF. The CDR3 region has the DNA TGTGCCAGCAGGGAGAGACAGGGTGTAGCCTTACACACAGATACGCAGTATTTT. Based on the CDR3 plus reference TRBV2 and TRBJ2-3, the full variable domain is EPEVTQTPSHQVTQMGQEVILRCVPISNHLYFYWYRQILGQKVEFLVSFYNNEISEKSEIFDDQFSVERPDGSNFTLKIRSTKLEDSAMYFCASRERQGVALHTDTQYFGPGTRLTVL.

The chain links TRBV5-1 to TRBJ2-5, with 8 bases fitting TRBD1. This CDR3 has 14 amino acids. Germline lookup yields CDR1 SGHRS and CDR2 YFSETQ. V trimming: 4 bases; J trimming: 2 bases; junction bases outside the gene matches: 4. CDR3 in DNA: TGCGCCAGCAGCCACGGGACAGGACAAGAGACCCAGTACTTC. This codes for CASSHGTGQETQYF.

V gene TRBV21-1 combines with J gene TRBJ1-3. TRBV21-1 is flagged as a pseudogene. This CDR3 region has 16 residues. The CDR3 region has the DNA TGTGCCAGCAGCAAAGGCCGAGGGTGCGCCGGAAACACCATATATTTT. It specifies CASSKGRGCAGNTIYF.

This chain connects TRBV27 to TRBJ1-6; no firm D call. CDR1 MNHEY and CDR2 SMNVEV come from the germline V gene (reference sequence). The CDR3 loop spans 17 amino acids. Trimming took 0 bases from V and 0 from J, leaving 9 bases between them. In DNA, the CDR3 is TGTGCCAGCAGTTTATCTCTAGGTAGCTCCTATAATTCACCCCTCCACTTT. It translates to CASSLSLGSSYNSPLHF.

This rearrangement joins TRBV19 to TRBJ1-5; 7 bases match TRBD1. CDR1 and CDR2 (germline): LNHDA, SQIVND (reference sequence). The CDR3 has 16 residues. The V segment lost 6 bases and the J segment 4 bases; nucleotides outside the gene matches: 12. CDR3 amino acids: CASRVFPGQLNQPQHF. In nucleotides, the CDR3 is TGTGCCAGTAGAGTTTTCCCGGGACAGCTAAATCAGCCCCAGCATTTT.

The chain employs TRBV7-9 and TRBJ2-7; a weak D match, TRBD1 (6 bases). Germline V CDR1 and CDR2: SEHNR, FQNEAQ (reference sequence). Trimming took off 8 bases at V and 5 bases at J, with 16 bases between the two ends. The CDR3 is made up of 13 amino acids. The DNA of the CDR3 is TGTGCCAGCCGAACTCAGGGGATACACGAGCAGTACTTC. Encoded protein: CASRTQGIHEQYF.

The V and J genes are TRBV9 and TRBJ2-7; D is perhaps TRBD1 (5 bases). Germline V gene lookup returns CDR1 SGDLS and CDR2 YYNGEE. Trimming pared 3 bases from V and 4 bases from J, leaving 5 bases between. The CDR3 is made up of 11 amino acids. The CDR3 DNA reads TGTGCCAGCAGCGCAGGGTACGAGCAGTACTTC. It codes for CASSAGYEQYF. The variable domain in full, completed from reference TRBV9 and TRBJ2-7, reads DSGVTQTPKHLITATGQRVTLRCSPRSGDLSVYWYQQSLDQGLQFLIQYYNGEERAKGNILERFSAQQFPDLHSELNLSSLELGDSALYFCASSAGYEQYFGPGTRLTVT.

The gene calls are TRBV5-1 and TRBJ1-2; maybe TRBD1 (5 bases). Germline loops: CDR1 SGHRS, CDR2 YFSETQ. The V gene lost 4 bases and the J gene lost 1 base, with 11 bases spanning the gap. The CDR3 runs 14 residues. The CDR3 sequence is CASSPDSINYGYTF. The DNA of the CDR3 is TGCGCCAGCAGCCCCGACAGCATTAACTATGGCTACACCTTC.

The V and J genes are TRBV14 and TRBJ1-1; D is unresolved. Germline V gene sequence: CDR1 SGHDN, CDR2 FVKESK. V shed 3 bases and J shed 1 base, with 12 bases lying between them. The CDR3 length is 15 residues. The CDR3, as DNA: TGTGCCAGCAGCCAGCACCGGACTGGGAACACTGAAGCTTTCTTT. Amino acid sequence: CASSQHRTGNTEAFF.

Regarding this clone: In the same sample, other DNA sequences code for this CDR3. This chain connects TRBV5-1 to TRBJ2-3; 8 bases are shared with TRBD2. V shed 2 bases and J 5 bases; nucleotides not matched to a gene: 4. This CDR3 has 14 residues. Germline V lookup: CDR1 SGHRS, CDR2 YFSETQ. The CDR3: CASSFGLAGDTQYF. The CDR3, as DNA: TGCGCCAGCAGCTTCGGCCTAGCGGGAGATACGCAGTATTTT. Full variable domain (missing parts from reference TRBV5-1 and TRBJ2-3): KAGVTQTPRYLIKTRGQQVTLSCSPISGHRSVSWYQQTPGQGLQFLFEYFSETQRNKGNFPGRFSGRQFSNSRSEMNVSTLELGDSALYLCASSFGLAGDTQYFGPGTRLTVL.

The rearrangement links TRBV6-6 to TRBJ2-7, with D unresolved. V lost 5 bases, J lost 0 bases, and 11 bases lay in between. The germline CDR1 and CDR2 sequences are MNHNY and SVGAGI (reference sequence). The CDR3 length is 14 residues. This CDR3 reads CASSPYSLSYEQYF. DNA for the CDR3: TGTGCCAGCAGTCCCTATTCCCTCTCCTACGAGCAGTACTTC.